This T cell receptor beta chain was recovered during a study of T cell repertoires in cytomegalovirus infection (dated by TCRdb to between 2018 and 2021). Background for the entire study: The HLA type of each donor mattered for the analysis, because public TCR beta signatures pointed to carriage of CMV infection along with the matching HLA type.

TCRdb names Illumina HiSeq 1500 as the instrument used. TCRdb reanalyzed the raw reads on its own, using fastp at Q25 for trimming and MiXCR for clone calling, and kept in-frame beta chains. For every CDR3 protein sequence, its rows merge into one entry that carries the most common genes and DNA. Across this sample there are roughly 630,000 distinct CDR3 sequences, with 20% to 25% seen only once. The ten top clones hold 8% of the sample. V was cut back by 5 bases and J by 0 bases, leaving a gap of 11 bases between them. In the germline V gene (reference sequence), CDR1 corresponds to DFQATT and CDR2 to SNEGSKA. The CDR3 starts with the cysteine, ends with the phenylalanine, and has 13 residues. The only DNA kept is the CDR3, 39 bases in frame from the first base. Broad study findings and their caveats: In the ex vivo response, HLA-C-restricted CMV-specific TCR beta clonotypes were dominant, and in two of eight donors the single most frequent clonotype came from this HLA-C-restricted group. In both this cohort and an independent cohort of over 350 donors, the cumulative frequency of public TCR beta family members distinguished carriers of CMV infection plus the relevant HLA type.

Points on this clonotype: The antigen it recognizes is unknown. Base qualities are not recorded, but no much larger clone differs from it by a single base.

The source is a human donor in good health (CMV status not recorded). Some clones in this sample may be carry-over from other donors' samples. The sequence is built from TRBV20-1 and TRBJ2-7; the D gene remains uncertain. Sequenced: CD8+ T cells from PBMCs. The CDR3 amino acid sequence is: CSASGPSSYEQYF. The nucleotide sequence is TGCAGTGCTTCCGGGCCCAGCTCCTACGAGCAGTACTTC.